The source of this T cell receptor (beta chain) is a study of cytomegalovirus exposure and HLA in healthy donors. Study-wide results and limits: Across donors, presence/absence analyses took sequencing depth to be roughly uniform.

The junction had 4 bases not matched to a gene; V was cut back by 3 bases and J by 6 bases. The CDR3 is 13 residues long. Germline CDR1 and CDR2: SNHLY and FYNNEI. Many counts were recorded for this clone. Its antigen is as yet unknown. The PCR made use of 60 Vbeta and 13 Jbeta primers. Sequencing used immunoSEQ multiplex PCR; TCRdb keeps in-frame clones, though not all of them. The table includes roughly 100,000 clones, approximately 16% detected once. The sample consisted of PBMCs. This TCR came from a female donor in good health and CMV-seronegative. The chain carries TRBV2 and TRBJ1-2, with 7 bases fitting TRBD1. CDR3 DNA sequence: TGTGCCAGCAGTGATAGGACAGGTCATGGCTACACCTTC. This encodes CASSDRTGHGYTF.